A selection of T cell receptor beta chains follows, all from one sample in a study of cytomegalovirus exposure and HLA in healthy donors. Data came from immunoSEQ multiplex PCR; TCRdb stores just in-frame clones and leaves some out. The table records roughly 60,000 clones, 70% of them present only once. Material for sequencing was PBMCs. Receptors originate from an older woman in good health and CMV-seropositive. Both conserved end residues are part of each CDR3.

v_gene	len	j_gene	CDR3aa
TRBV9	14	TRBJ2-5	CASSLRQDRETQYF
TRBV5-4	12	TRBJ1-1	CASSSRDLEAFF
TRBV2	16	TRBJ1-1	CASSERRGSMNTEAFF
TRBV5-4	14	TRBJ2-7	CASSLGGGSYEQYF
TRBV2	13	TRBJ1-2	CASSERQLYGYTF
TRBV7-2	16	TRBJ2-5	CASSLGFGGGQETQYF
TRBV14	14	TRBJ1-1	CASSRNSGTTEAFF
TRBV2	12	TRBJ2-7	CASRDRGDEQYF
TRBV4-1	13	TRBJ1-1	CASSQDKNTEAFF
TRBV5-1	13	TRBJ2-1	CASSITTVTEQFF
TRBV10-3	11	TRBJ2-7	CAISESSRQYF
TRBV5-8	13	TRBJ2-7	CASSFMGAYEQYF
TRBV7-2	15	TRBJ1-2	CASSLGGGTHYGYTF
TRBV7-9	15	TRBJ1-4	CSSSRPGLANEKLFF
TRBV10-3	12	TRBJ1-2	CAISTTSSGYTF
TRBV11-2	18	TRBJ2-6	CASSDRTGLVSGANVLTF
TRBV9	15	TRBJ2-7	CASSVDEGGRYEQYF
TRBV6-6	16	TRBJ1-5	CASSFSLDRTGRPQHF
TRBV14	16	TRBJ2-5	CASSQRPGQLQETQYF
TRBV5-1	14	TRBJ2-5	CASSQETGVETQYF
TRBV19	16	TRBJ1-3	CASGMGKGSSGNTIYF
TRBV6-6	15	TRBJ1-1	CASSPRDSRDTEAFF
TRBV2	14	TRBJ2-7	CASSLTSGDDEQYF
TRBV5-6	12	TRBJ2-2	CASSRGTGELFF
TRBV7-2	13	TRBJ1-1	CASSEDLNTEAFF
TRBV12-1	15	TRBJ1-2	CASSITGEPLYGYTF
TRBV7-2	13	TRBJ1-6	CASSLDPRPPLHF
TRBV27	12	TRBJ1-1	CASAGYGTEAFF
TRBV5-6	12	TRBJ1-1	CASSLWATEAFF
TRBV5-1	14	TRBJ2-5	CASTGGSHQETQYF
TRBV6-1	15	TRBJ2-7	CASSDLPTVDYEQYF
TRBV9	14	TRBJ1-1	CASSVVRGRTEAFF
TRBV29-1	13	TRBJ1-4	CSVARGRSEKLFF
TRBV7-9	15	TRBJ1-5	CASSFEGGSNQPQHF
TRBV29-1	14	TRBJ2-7	CSAPNLPGQQLKIF
TRBV6-6	12	TRBJ1-5	CATRQGNQPQHF
TRBV4-1	14	TRBJ1-1	CASSQARQGPEAFF
TRBV7-6	14	TRBJ2-7	CASSPGTGPYEQYF
TRBV5-1	17	TRBJ2-3	CASSLVSGGPEPDTQYF
TRBV6-7	14	TRBJ2-3	CASSYRELTDTQYF
TRBV27	17	TRBJ1-1	CASSPTTFTGGKTEAFF
TRBV7-9	14	TRBJ1-1	CASSLSGGSTEAFF
TRBV7-9	17	TRBJ2-1	CASSLGFGTGVSSEQFF
TRBV18	15	TRBJ2-7	CASSPMGGRTYEQYF
TRBV5-4	16	TRBJ1-6	CASSENPGSYNSPLHF
TRBV4-3	17	TRBJ2-1	CASSQGQFRSSYNEQFF